This T cell receptor beta chain stems from a study of CD8 T cells in Susac syndrome. The RNA input was 0.5 to 1 ug, and it was reverse transcribed with random hexamers. TCRdb called the immunoSEQ multiplex PCR reads again in MiXCR, with one record for every CDR3 protein. The sample holds some 160,000 distinct CDR3 sequences; more than 90% are singletons and the top ten take less than 0.085%. The CDR3 extends over 14 amino acids. Germline lookup yields CDR1 MGHDK and CDR2 SYGVNS. Trimming cost V 1 base and J 4 bases, with 9 bases left between them. The rearrangement uses TRBV25-1 and TRBJ2-3, with D uncertain. The sequence came from a human donor with Susac syndrome. The sequencing sample was made of CD4+ T cells from PBMCs. As DNA, the CDR3 is TGTGCCAGCAGTGAATCCTATGGGGCAGATACGCAGTATTTT. Translation: CASSESYGADTQYF.